Each of the 5 T cell receptor beta chains below was sequenced from the same sample in a study of spatial heterogeneity in lung cancer. One entry per CDR3 protein, called by TCRdb with MiXCR from the 5' RACE reads. The repertoire consists of 50,000 to 55,000 distinct CDR3 sequences, with less than 8.5% occurring once and the leading ten covering around 2.6%. Time point defined: sample taken at primary tumor resection. Unsorted whole RNA samples from tumor, nontumor lung or frozen PBMC were sequenced. Material: PBMCs, obtained at surgery. These receptor sequences come from a female donor with early-stage non-small cell lung cancer.

At least ten counts were recorded for this clonotype. The chain links TRBV3-1 to TRBJ2-5; D may be TRBD2 (6 bases). The CDR3 consists of 13 residues. The germline V gene encodes CDR1 LGHDT and CDR2 YNNKEL (reference sequence). V lost 4 bases to trimming and J lost 5 bases, with 11 bases between them. The CDR3 coding sequence is TGTGCCAGCAGCCCCTGGGCGGGGGAGACCCAGTACTTC. As protein: CASSPWAGETQYF.

At least ten counts were recorded for this clonotype. V usage is TRBV12-3 or TRBV12-4 and J usage is TRBJ2-7, with D maybe TRBD2 (5 bases). The V and J ends lost 5 bases and 0 bases respectively, with 14 bases between them. The CDR3 contains 15 residues. The CDR3 DNA reads TGTGCCAGCAGTACCGCAGCGGCGGGCTCCTACGAGCAGTACTTC. Translated, it gives CASSTAAAGSYEQYF.

In its sample, this clonotype was seen many times. The chain links TRBV9 to TRBJ2-1; 7 bases line up with TRBD2. Germline V gene data show CDR1 as SGDLS and CDR2 as YYNGEE. Losses at the gene ends were 4 bases for V and 2 bases for J; bases not matched to a gene: 6. The CDR3 covers 15 residues. The CDR3 DNA reads TGTGCCAGCAGCACCGCCGGGACTACCTACAATGAGCAGTTCTTC. This translates into CASSTAGTTYNEQFF.

The chain combines TRBV27 with TRBJ2-2, with D maybe TRBD1 (6 bases). Trimming took 3 bases from V and 4 from J, leaving 12 bases between them. Germline CDR1 MNHEY, CDR2 SMNVEV (reference sequence). The CDR3 length is 15 residues. CDR3 nucleotide sequence: TGTGCCAGCAGTTTCCAACAGGGAGTCACCGGGGAGCTGTTTTTT. Protein: CASSFQQGVTGELFF.

Ten or more counts support this clonotype. The chain uses TRBV30 and TRBJ2-5; the D call may be TRBD1 or TRBD2 (5 bases each). The CDR3 has 16 residues. Trimming cost V 2 bases and J 7 bases, with 23 bases left between them. Germline V gives CDR1 GTSNPN, CDR2 SVGIG (reference sequence). The CDR3 DNA reads TGTGCCTGGAGTATTGGGCAGGGACCGGCTTCGGGGACCCAGTACTTC. Translation: CAWSIGQGPASGTQYF.